What follows are 2 T cell receptor beta chains derived from one specimen sequenced in a study of shared clonotypes between healthy human individuals. The assay was immunoSEQ multiplex PCR, and TCRdb's table has in-frame clones only and misses some. The repertoire holds roughly 220,000 clones, with 65% as singletons. Sequences were obtained from memory CD4+ T cells sorted from blood. Subset here: CD45RA-negative fraction. These receptors were collected from a man between 25 and 39 years old in good health.

The V gene is TRBV11-1, the J gene TRBJ2-1, with D uncertain. Trimming stripped 3 bases from V and 0 bases from J, with 9 bases between. The V gene's germline CDR1 is SGHAT and CDR2 FQDESV (reference sequence). There are 15 residues in the CDR3. CDR3 in DNA: TGTGCCAGCAGCTTTCGTCGGAGCTCCTACAATGAGCAGTTCTTC. Protein product: CASSFRRSSYNEQFF.

The V gene is TRBV6-6, the J gene TRBJ2-1, with 9 bases aligning to TRBD2. This CDR3 contains 15 residues. Germline CDR1 and CDR2: MNHNY and SVGAGI (reference sequence). Germline trimming cut 5 bases from V and 4 bases from J; bases unmatched to any gene: 6. CDR3 in amino acids: CASSERLADYNEQFF. The CDR3 DNA reads TGTGCCAGCAGTGAGAGACTAGCGGATTACAATGAGCAGTTCTTC.